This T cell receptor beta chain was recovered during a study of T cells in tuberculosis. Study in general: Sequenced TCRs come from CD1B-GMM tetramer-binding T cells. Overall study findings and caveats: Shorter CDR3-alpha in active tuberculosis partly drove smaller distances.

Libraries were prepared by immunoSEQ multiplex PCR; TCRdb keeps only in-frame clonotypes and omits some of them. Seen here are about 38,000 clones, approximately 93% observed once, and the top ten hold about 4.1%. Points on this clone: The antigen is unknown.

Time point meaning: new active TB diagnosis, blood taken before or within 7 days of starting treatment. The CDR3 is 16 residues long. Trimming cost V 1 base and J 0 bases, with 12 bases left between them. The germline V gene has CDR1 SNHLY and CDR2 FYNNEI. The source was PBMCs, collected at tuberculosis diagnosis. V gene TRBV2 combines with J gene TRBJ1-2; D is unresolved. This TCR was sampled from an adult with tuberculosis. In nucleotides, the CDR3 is TGTGCCAGCAGTGAAGGGTCGGGGAGTTCTAACTATGGCTACACCTTC. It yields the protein CASSEGSGSSNYGYTF. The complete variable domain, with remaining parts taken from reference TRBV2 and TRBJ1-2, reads EPEVTQTPSHQVTQMGQEVILRCVPISNHLYFYWYRQILGQKVEFLVSFYNNEISEKSEIFDDQFSVERPDGSNFTLKIRSTKLEDSAMYFCASSEGSGSSNYGYTFGSGTRLTVV.